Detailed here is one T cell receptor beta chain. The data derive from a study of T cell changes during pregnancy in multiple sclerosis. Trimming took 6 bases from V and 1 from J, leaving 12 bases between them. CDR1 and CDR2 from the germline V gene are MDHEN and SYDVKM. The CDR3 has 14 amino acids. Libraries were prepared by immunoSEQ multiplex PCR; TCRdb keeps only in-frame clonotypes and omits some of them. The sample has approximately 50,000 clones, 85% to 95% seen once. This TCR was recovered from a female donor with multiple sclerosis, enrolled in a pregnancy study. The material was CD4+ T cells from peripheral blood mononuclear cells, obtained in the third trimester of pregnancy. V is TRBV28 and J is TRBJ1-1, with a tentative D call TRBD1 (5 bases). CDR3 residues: CASRLRQWNTEAFF. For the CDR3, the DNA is TGTGCCAGCAGATTGAGACAGTGGAACACTGAAGCTTTCTTT.